This entry lists 32 T cell receptor beta chains sequenced from one sample in a study of shared clonotypes between healthy human individuals. TCRdb's copy holds only in-frame clones and misses some; the assay was immunoSEQ multiplex PCR. Of roughly 2.5 million clones listed, around 90% were seen once; the top ten hold over 0.12%. Material for sequencing was naive CD4+ T cells sorted from blood. The subset: CD45RA+ positively selected. These receptor sequences come from a man aged 18 to 29 in good health.

The V gene is TRBV11-2, the J gene TRBJ2-1, with 7 bases aligning to TRBD1. CDR3 length: 15 amino acids. V lost 6 bases to trimming and J lost 2 bases; unmatched junction nucleotides: 7. The germline V gene has CDR1 SGHAT and CDR2 FQNNGV. The CDR3 sequence: CASSPDREPYNEQFF. The CDR3 nucleotides read TGTGCCAGCAGTCCAGACAGGGAACCCTACAATGAGCAGTTCTTC.

V and J are TRBV29-1 and TRBJ2-7, with D perhaps TRBD1 or TRBD2 (5 bases each). The V end was cut by 4 bases, the J end by 2 bases, with 9 bases between. The CDR3 length is 12 residues. CDR1 is SQVTM and CDR2 is ANQGSEA in the germline V gene. In nucleotides, the CDR3 is TGCAGCGTTGGAGGGGCCACCTACGAGCAGTACTTC. Its translation: CSVGGATYEQYF.

J is TRBJ2-7 and V is TRBV6-5; TRBD2 aligns across 12 bases. Germline trimming cut 10 bases from V and 4 bases from J; bases unmatched to any gene: 8. Germline V gene sequence: CDR1 MNHEY, CDR2 SVGAGI. The CDR3 covers 14 residues. CDR3 loop: CAIKPTSGGYEQYF. CDR3 DNA sequence: TGTGCCATCAAACCGACTAGCGGGGGATACGAGCAGTACTTC.

The V call is TRBV5-4, the J call TRBJ2-1; perhaps D is TRBD1 or TRBD2 (5 bases each). The ends were cut back, 6 bases at V and 0 bases at J, with 13 bases in the middle. In germline, CDR1 is SGHNT, CDR2 YYREEE (reference sequence). This CDR3 has 15 amino acids. The CDR3 nucleotides are TGTGCCAGCACCCGAGAGGGGAGCTCCTACAATGAGCAGTTCTTC. Residues: CASTREGSSYNEQFF.

The J gene is TRBJ1-5, the V gene TRBV12-5; 7 positions agree with TRBD1. The V gene's germline CDR1 is LGHNT and CDR2 FRNRAP. V gave up 1 base and J gave up 2 bases; unmatched junction bases: 2. The CDR3 consists of 15 residues. This CDR3 is CASGLGTGGNQPQHF. CDR3 bases: TGTGCTAGTGGTTTGGGCACAGGGGGCAATCAGCCCCAGCATTTT.

As regards this clone: The sample carries other DNA sequences with the same CDR3. The chain recombines TRBV5-1 with TRBJ1-1; the D gene is possibly TRBD1 (6 bases). The V end lost 5 bases, the J end lost 1 base, and 12 bases lay between the germline ends. This CDR3 is 14 amino acids long. Germline V gene data show CDR1 as SGHRS and CDR2 as YFSETQ. The CDR3: CASSSGQPNTEAFF. As DNA, the CDR3 is TGCGCCAGCAGTTCCGGACAGCCGAACACTGAAGCTTTCTTT.

In its sample, this clone was seen once. This chain links TRBV6-1 with TRBJ1-1; D is undetermined. Germline V gene lookup returns CDR1 MNHNS and CDR2 SASEGT. The CDR3 covers 13 residues. Trimming removed 10 bases at V and 1 base at J, with 13 bases between. DNA of the CDR3: TGTGCCACCGGTTCGCTTCAGAACACTGAAGCTTTCTTT. Protein sequence: CATGSLQNTEAFF.

This chain uses TRBV4-3 with TRBJ2-7, with D uncertain. CDR1 and CDR2 (germline): LGHNA, YSLEER. The CDR3 length is 16 residues. Trimming removed 5 bases from V and 3 bases from J, with 20 bases in between. The CDR3 region has the DNA TGCGCCAGCAGCAAGTACCTAGGCCTCATCGACTACGAGCAGTACTTC. Its protein is CASSKYLGLIDYEQYF.

The chain employs TRBV6-5 and TRBJ2-7; possible D gene TRBD2, 5 bases. Germline assignment: CDR1 MNHEY and CDR2 SVGAGI. The CDR3 covers 16 residues. The ends were cut back, 1 base at V and 3 bases at J, with 16 bases in the middle. The CDR3 bases are TGTGCCAGCAGTTACTATGACTACCTAATGCTCTACGAGCAGTACTTC. Protein: CASSYYDYLMLYEQYF.

The rearrangement joins TRBV7-2 to TRBJ2-6, with D hard to call. There are 15 residues in the CDR3. CDR1 is SGHTA, CDR2 FQGNSA, per germline. The V end was cut by 4 bases, the J end by 1 base, with 8 bases between. The CDR3 is CASSSYLSGANVLTF. The CDR3 DNA follows: TGTGCCAGCAGCTCTTATCTTTCTGGGGCCAACGTCCTGACTTTC.

This chain connects TRBV4-1 to TRBJ2-7; 9 bases fit TRBD2. Germline V CDR1 and CDR2: MGHRA, YSYEKL. The V segment lost 0 bases and the J segment 5 bases; nucleotides outside the gene matches: 8. The CDR3 extends over 16 amino acids. CDR3 bases: TGCGCCAGCAGCCAAGATTTTGATAGCGGGAGAAACGAGCAGTACTTC. This codes for CASSQDFDSGRNEQYF.

The gene calls are TRBV28 and TRBJ1-1; no definite D call. This CDR3 has 15 residues. Trimming took off 1 base at V and 1 base at J, with 10 bases between the two ends. CDR1 is MDHEN, CDR2 SYDVKM, per germline. CDR3 residues: CASSLSRVGNTEAFF. The CDR3 DNA sequence: TGTGCCAGCAGTTTATCACGAGTAGGGAACACTGAAGCTTTCTTT.

Only a few counts were recorded for this clone. The same CDR3 arises from other DNA sequences in this sample as well. V gene TRBV2 combines with J gene TRBJ1-6, with TRBD1 matching over 7 bases. The ends lost 8 bases at V and 7 bases at J; junction bases unmatched: 2. Germline assignment: CDR1 SNHLY and CDR2 FYNNEI. This CDR3 has 12 amino acids. The chain's CDR3 is CASRDSNSPLHF. DNA of the CDR3: TGTGCCAGCCGGGACAGCAATTCACCCCTCCACTTT.

On this clone itself: The same CDR3 is also encoded by other DNA sequences in this sample. The chain joins TRBV2 to TRBJ1-5, with TRBD1 matching over 12 bases. The J segment lost 0 bases and the V segment lost 4 bases, leaving 7 bases of the junction unmatched. Germline CDR1 and CDR2: SNHLY and FYNNEI. CDR3 length: 18 amino acids. This CDR3 reads CASSAGQGAYYSNQPQHF. DNA of the CDR3: TGTGCCAGCAGTGCGGGACAGGGGGCTTATTATAGCAATCAGCCCCAGCATTTT.

The rearrangement links TRBV11-1 to TRBJ1-1; D is possibly TRBD1 (5 bases). V was pared by 3 bases and J by 5 bases, with 13 bases between. This CDR3 contains 14 residues. The germline gives CDR1 SGHAT, CDR2 FQDESV (reference sequence). CDR3 DNA sequence: TGTGCCAGCAGCTTCCGGACATGGAGAACTGAAGCTTTCTTT. This codes for CASSFRTWRTEAFF.

This rearrangement joins TRBV27 to TRBJ2-7; 9 nucleotides match TRBD1. The CDR3 runs to 15 residues. V was pared by 8 bases and J by 1 base, with 9 bases of the junction left unmatched. Germline values: CDR1 MNHEY, CDR2 SMNVEV (reference sequence). CDR3 in amino acids: CASALFGTGSYEQYF. In DNA, the CDR3 is TGTGCCAGCGCCCTCTTTGGGACAGGGTCCTACGAGCAGTACTTC.

This sequence joins TRBV7-9 and TRBJ2-1; D unclear. The length of the CDR3 is 13 residues. The germline V and J ends were trimmed by 2 bases and 9 bases, with 11 bases remaining between them. From germline, CDR1 is SEHNR and CDR2 FQNEAQ (reference sequence). The CDR3 sequence: CASSLPVVFEQFF. The CDR3 DNA reads TGTGCCAGCAGCTTACCCGTGGTGTTTGAGCAGTTCTTC. Based on the CDR3 plus reference TRBV7-9 and TRBJ2-1, the full variable domain is DTGVSQNPRHKITKRGQNVTFRCDPISEHNRLYWYRQTLGQGPEFLTYFQNEAQLEKSRLLSDRFSAERPKGSFSTLEIQRTEQGDSAMYLCASSLPVVFEQFFGPGTRLTVL.

The gene calls are TRBV19 and TRBJ1-1; no clear D gene. V was cut by 8 bases and J by 8 bases, with 3 bases left in between. CDR1 is LNHDA and CDR2 is SQIVND in the germline V gene (reference sequence). The CDR3 has 8 residues. The CDR3 is CASREAFF. CDR3 DNA: TGTGCCAGTCGAGAAGCTTTCTTT.

This clone was seen only once. The sample holds other DNA sequences that translate to the same CDR3. The CDR3 nucleotides are TGTGCCAGCAGTTTCGGGGACAGAAACACCGGGGAGCTGTTTTTT. Translation gives CASSFGDRNTGELFF. The V gene is TRBV28, the J gene TRBJ2-2, with TRBD1 identical over 7 bases. Germline lookup yields CDR1 MDHEN and CDR2 SYDVKM. The CDR3 is made up of 15 amino acids. V shed 3 bases, J shed 2 bases, and the junction held 3 bases outside the gene matches.

The chain carries TRBV7-9 and TRBJ2-1; 9 nucleotides agree with TRBD2. The V gene end was trimmed by 1 base and the J gene end by 7 bases; junction bases not matched to a gene: 5. The CDR3 is made up of 15 amino acids. Germline CDR1 reads SEHNR; CDR2 reads FQNEAQ (reference sequence). The CDR3 is CASSLVELAGNEQFF. The CDR3 DNA follows: TGTGCCAGCAGCTTAGTTGAGCTAGCGGGGAATGAGCAGTTCTTC.

This chain connects TRBV15 to TRBJ2-7, with D perhaps TRBD1 (6 bases). The germline CDR1 and CDR2 sequences are LNHNV and YYDKDF (reference sequence). CDR3 length equals 14 residues. The V gene lost 9 bases and the J gene lost 1 base, with 16 bases spanning the gap. The CDR3 here is CATTRDTTSYEQYF. The CDR3 DNA reads TGTGCCACTACCCGGGACACTACATCCTACGAGCAGTACTTC. Full variable domain (rest looked up from reference TRBV15 and TRBJ2-7): DAMVIQNPRYQVTQFGKPVTLSCSQTLNHNVMYWYQQKSSQAPKLLFHYYDKDFNNEADTPDNFQSRRPNTSFCFLDIRSPGLGDTAMYLCATTRDTTSYEQYFGPGTRLTVT.

This chain's CDR3 is CASTQNTGELFF. The CDR3 nucleotides are TGTGCCAGCACCCAGAACACCGGGGAGCTGTTTTTT. The rearrangement links TRBV6-5 to TRBJ2-2, with unresolved D. CDR1 is MNHEY and CDR2 is SVGAGI in the germline V gene. V dropped 7 bases and J dropped 1 base, with 4 bases sitting between them. This CDR3 has 12 amino acids.

V gene TRBV18 combines with J gene TRBJ2-2, with TRBD1 as a possible D gene (6 bases). The CDR3 consists of 15 residues. In germline, CDR1 is KGHSH, CDR2 LQKENI. The V gene lost 6 bases and the J gene lost 2 bases, with 13 bases spanning the gap. Written as DNA, the CDR3 is TGTGCCAGCTCCCTCGGACAGCCTAACACCGGGGAGCTGTTTTTT. This encodes CASSLGQPNTGELFF.

V is TRBV7-6 and J is TRBJ1-6, with 7 bases matching TRBD1. In germline, CDR1 is SGHVS, CDR2 FNYEAQ. J was trimmed by 7 bases and V by 5 bases; bases with no gene match: 2. The CDR3 is 13 amino acids. The CDR3 DNA is TGTGCCAGCAGCCCGACAGGGAATTCACCCCTCCACTTT. It codes for CASSPTGNSPLHF.

Comment on this clone: The sample carries other DNA sequences with the same CDR3. J is TRBJ1-1 and V is TRBV7-2; 7 positions agree with TRBD1. CDR1 and CDR2 (germline): SGHTA, FQGNSA. V lost 3 bases and J lost 0; bases outside the gene matches: 1. There are 14 residues in the CDR3. Here the CDR3 reads CASSLTGLNTEAFF. Written as DNA, the CDR3 is TGTGCCAGCAGCTTGACAGGGTTGAACACTGAAGCTTTCTTT.

The V gene is TRBV7-9, the J gene TRBJ2-5, with D unresolved. This CDR3 contains 14 residues. Trimming took off 4 bases at V and 1 base at J, with 10 bases between the two ends. The germline gives CDR1 SEHNR, CDR2 FQNEAQ (reference sequence). The CDR3 DNA sequence: TGTGCCAGCAGCTGGTCCCTGCTCCAAGAGACCCAGTACTTC. Encoded protein: CASSWSLLQETQYF.

The V call is TRBV7-2, the J call TRBJ1-1, with D possibly TRBD1 on 5 matching bases. CDR3 size: 16 residues. CDR1 and CDR2 (germline): SGHTA, FQGNSA. V lost 3 bases to trimming and J lost 1 base, with 15 bases between them. The CDR3 here is CASSFDLGLPNTEAFF. In DNA, the CDR3 is TGTGCCAGCAGCTTCGACTTGGGACTACCGAACACTGAAGCTTTCTTT.

The chain carries TRBV20-1 and TRBJ2-3; D unresolved. V dropped 2 bases and J dropped 6 bases, with 6 bases sitting between them. The CDR3 extends over 11 amino acids. From germline, CDR1 is DFQATT and CDR2 SNEGSKA (reference sequence). CDR3 coding DNA: TGCAGTGCTAGATCGAAGGATACGCAGTATTTT. It yields the protein CSARSKDTQYF.

This chain links TRBV9 with TRBJ2-5; D remains ambiguous. V lost 1 base and J 1 base, leaving 11 bases between the germline ends. Germline CDR1 reads SGDLS; CDR2 reads YYNGEE. The CDR3 spans 15 residues. The CDR3: CASSVSERTQETQYF. The DNA for the CDR3 is TGTGCCAGCAGCGTAAGCGAAAGAACCCAAGAGACCCAGTACTTC. The full variable domain, rest sourced from reference TRBV9 and TRBJ2-5, is DSGVTQTPKHLITATGQRVTLRCSPRSGDLSVYWYQQSLDQGLQFLIQYYNGEERAKGNILERFSAQQFPDLHSELNLSSLELGDSALYFCASSVSERTQETQYFGPGTRLLVL.

J is TRBJ2-2 and V is TRBV30; the D gene is possibly TRBD2 (6 bases). V lost 4 bases, J lost 4 bases, and 13 bases lay in between. The CDR3 totals 14 residues. The germline V gene encodes CDR1 GTSNPN and CDR2 SVGIG (reference sequence). The CDR3 DNA reads TGTGCCTGGAATTGGCAGGGAGGCACCGGGGAGCTGTTTTTT. It yields the protein CAWNWQGGTGELFF. Filled out from reference TRBV30 and TRBJ2-2, the complete variable domain reads SQTIHQWPATLVQPVGSPLSLECTVEGTSNPNLYWYRQAAGRGLQLLFYSVGIGQISSEVPQNLSASRPQDRQFILSSKKLLLSDSGFYLCAWNWQGGTGELFFGEGSRLTVL.

CDR3 residues: CASSLDRVKTGELFF. DNA for the CDR3: TGTGCCAGCAGTTTAGACAGGGTGAAGACCGGGGAGCTGTTTTTT. The rearrangement joins TRBV6-5 to TRBJ2-2; 7 nucleotides agree with TRBD1. CDR3 length: 15 amino acids. Germline V lookup: CDR1 MNHEY, CDR2 SVGAGI. V lost 4 bases and J lost 5; bases outside the gene matches: 7.

The V and J genes are TRBV4-1 and TRBJ2-5, with D maybe TRBD1 (6 bases). Germline V gene lookup returns CDR1 MGHRA and CDR2 YSYEKL. The ends were cut back, 0 bases at V and 2 bases at J, with 16 bases in the middle. This CDR3 has 17 amino acids. The CDR3 sequence: CASSQEGGRRGQETQYF. The DNA of the CDR3 is TGCGCCAGCAGCCAAGAAGGGGGTAGAAGGGGTCAAGAGACCCAGTACTTC.